This paragraph reports one T cell receptor beta chain. Sequenced by immunoSEQ multiplex PCR; TCRdb stores in-frame clones only, minus some. The profile shows roughly 200,000 clones, about nine tenths of them singletons. This entry belongs to a study of blood T cell repertoires in COVID-19. Study details: There were acute and convalescent COVID-19 samples, and they came from the United States, Italy and Spain. Nucleic acid was either cDNA or gDNA, and it came from T cells, B-cell-depleted T cells, or PBMCs.

From germline, CDR1 is SGHTA and CDR2 FQGNSA. The CDR3 is 13 amino acids. V lost 4 bases and J lost 11; bases outside the gene matches: 7. V is TRBV7-2 and J is TRBJ1-1; TRBD1 aligns across 10 bases. Sequenced material: peripheral blood. The origin of this receptor is a man in his late teens or twenties with active or convalescent COVID-19. The DNA for the CDR3 is TGTGCCAGCAGCTCAAGACAGGGGGCGCAGGCTTTCTTT. As protein: CASSSRQGAQAFF. Full variable domain (outside the CDR3, taken from reference TRBV7-2 and TRBJ1-1): GAGVSQSPSNKVTEKGKDVELRCDPISGHTALYWYRQSLGQGLEFLIYFQGNSAPDKSGLPSDRFSAERTGGSVSTLTIQRTQQEDSAVYLCASSSRQGAQAFFGQGTRLTVV.